The rows below give T cell receptor beta chains drawn from one sample of a study of tumor and adjacent non-tumor tissue in lung cancer. TCRdb re-derived calls from the multiplex PCR reads in MiXCR, one entry per CDR3 protein. Found here are about 98,000 distinct CDR3 sequences, more than 80% of them singletons; the top ten hold more than 30%. Material for sequencing was distant non-tumor lung tissue. These receptor sequences come from a man between 60 and 70 years old with small cell lung cancer. Both conserved end residues are part of each CDR3. Rows may omit the clone size; those that give it use once, few, many or a size class.

once	TRBV29-1	TRBJ2-3	CCVRVEVNTDMQYF
.	TRBV30	TRBJ2-7	CAWRVGLAYEQYF
.	TRBV6-2/TRBV6-3	TRBJ2-7	CASKIVGASMDQYF
.	TRBV11-3	TRBJ2-7	CASNLETSYEQYF
.	TRBV5-4	TRBJ2-2	CASHRTGRENSGELFF
many	TRBV4-1	TRBJ1-5	CASSRISGEGSPQHF
.	TRBV6-1	TRBJ2-7	CASTGVLPYEQYF
.	TRBV11-3	TRBJ2-7	CAISPYSRTGEQYF
.	TRBV11-2	TRBJ2-2	CASSLTRETWKLFF
.	TRBV6-1	TRBJ1-2	CANSWTTNCGYTF
.	TRBV11-2	TRBJ2-2	CASSRTVLQQNTGELFF
.	TRBV4-1	TRBJ1-2	CASRHQVVDSPYGYTF
.	TRBV11-3	TRBJ2-2	CSSSLGVSLGGVLFF
.	TRBV5-1	TRBJ1-1	CANSLLDNTEAFF
.	TRBV4-1	TRBJ1-1	CASSQPIIDTGAFF
medium-sized	TRBV4-1	TRBJ1-2	CASSQDGNYGYTF
.	TRBV11-2	TRBJ2-1	CAGSFVLNSEQFF
.	TRBV6-1	.	CAGRRESVETQFF
.	TRBV20-1	TRBJ1-1	CSTSGGNTEAFF
.	TRBV6-1	TRBJ1-3	CASSRTGWNKAFF
.	TRBV6-2/TRBV6-3	TRBJ2-7	CACSQSGEQYF
.	TRBV4-3	TRBJ2-3	CASSQDREGTTDTQYF
.	TRBV6-5	TRBJ1-2	CASIPVTGTGNYGYTF
.	TRBV10-3	TRBJ2-3	CAISEDGAVTLYF
.	TRBV29-1	TRBJ2-5	CSASRAGWKTQYF
many	TRBV29-1	TRBJ2-1	CSVAETSNSYNEQFF
.	TRBV6-5	TRBJ1-6	CASSSGGGNSNSPLHF
.	TRBV30	TRBJ2-2	CARSVGTNTGELFF
.	TRBV6-6	TRBJ2-3	CASSYSVEGPGSDTQYF
.	TRBV6-5	TRBJ2-1	CGSRYSIWGLADDVQFF
once	TRBV2	TRBJ2-4	CANTSSAKNIQYF
.	TRBV7-6	TRBJ2-3	CASSLRAAETHYF
once	TRBV20-1	TRBJ1-2	CSAIDLPGTDGYIF
.	TRBV10-3	TRBJ1-2	CAISETDRGLDYTF
.	TRBV6-1	TRBJ2-1	CASCAGTFSIDEQFF